This entry lists 14 T cell receptor beta chains sequenced from one sample in a study of persistence of HIV-infected CD4 T cells. This was the immunoSEQ version 4 assay in survey mode. Method: immunoSEQ multiplex PCR; TCRdb's copy keeps in-frame clones and lacks some. This table has about 33,000 clones, roughly four fifths appearing once. Antigen specificity for these receptors is unknown. The stimulus was lysate of CMV-infected fibroblasts, 10 ug/mL. Memory cells lacking CD40L and CD69 with high CD45RO were sorted. Sequencing used CD4+ T cells sorted from PBMCs after roughly 20-hour stimulation, obtained from a patient who received antiretroviral therapy. These receptors came from an adult man with HIV who was CMV-seropositive.

The chain is built from TRBV7-2 and TRBJ2-3, with a weak D call TRBD1 (5 bases). Germline V gene data show CDR1 as SGHTA and CDR2 as FQGNSA. Trimming cost V 1 base and J 1 base, with 15 bases left between them. This CDR3 has 17 residues. The CDR3 nucleotides are TGTGCCAGCAGCTTAGTACGTACAGGAAAAGGCACAGATACGCAGTATTTT. Residues: CASSLVRTGKGTDTQYF.

This chain joins TRBV28 and TRBJ1-2, with 8 bases matching TRBD1. The trim removed 6 bases at V and 4 bases at J, leaving 7 bases unmatched. This CDR3 region has 14 residues. CDR1 and CDR2 from the germline V gene are MDHEN and SYDVKM. Here the CDR3 reads CASSPGQGSYGYTF. CDR3 bases: TGTGCCAGCAGCCCCGGACAGGGTAGCTATGGCTACACCTTC.

The rearrangement joins TRBV28 to TRBJ1-6; tentatively, D is TRBD1 (5 bases). The germline gives CDR1 MDHEN, CDR2 SYDVKM. CDR3 length: 15 residues. V lost 8 bases and J lost 0, with 11 bases in between. CDR3 amino acids: CASSFGGSYNSPLHF. The CDR3 bases are TGTGCCAGCTCCTTTGGGGGCTCCTATAATTCACCCCTCCACTTT.

The chain couples TRBV29-1 to TRBJ2-7; D not certain. CDR1 is SQVTM, CDR2 ANQGSEA, per germline. The germline V and J ends were trimmed by 8 bases and 6 bases, with 14 bases remaining between them. This CDR3 is built from 11 residues. The CDR3 nucleotides read TGCAGCTCCGGGTCCCCCGGCGAGCAGTACTTC. Translation: CSSGSPGEQYF.

The rearrangement uses TRBV7-6 and TRBJ1-1, with a possible D match to TRBD1 (5 bases). CDR3 length: 18 amino acids. V was cut by 1 base and J by 1 base, with 19 bases left in between. CDR1 is SGHVS and CDR2 is FNYEAQ in the germline V gene. CDR3 coding DNA: TGTGCCAGCAGCTTAGTCTCGGCAGGGAAACTTAAGAACACTGAAGCTTTCTTT. It is translated as CASSLVSAGKLKNTEAFF.

V gene TRBV19 combines with J gene TRBJ1-1, with D tentatively TRBD1 (5 bases). Deletions cut 6 bases from V and 0 bases from J, with 11 bases between. Germline V lookup: CDR1 LNHDA, CDR2 SQIVND (reference sequence). The CDR3 totals 14 residues. The CDR3 region is CASSYDRMNTEAFF. The CDR3 region has the DNA TGTGCCAGTAGCTACGACAGAATGAACACTGAAGCTTTCTTT.

The chain couples TRBV28 to TRBJ2-7; 16 bases line up with TRBD2. The germline CDR1 and CDR2 sequences are MDHEN and SYDVKM. The CDR3 has 17 residues. J was trimmed by 5 bases and V by 3 bases; bases with no gene match: 7. CDR3 amino acids: CASSFMGLAGGLNEQYF. The CDR3 DNA is TGTGCCAGCAGTTTCATGGGACTAGCGGGGGGGCTGAACGAGCAGTACTTC.

The chain employs TRBV7-2 and TRBJ1-1, with TRBD1 as a possible D gene (5 bases). The CDR3 covers 15 residues. CDR1 SGHTA and CDR2 FQGNSA come from the germline V gene. Trimming took off 4 bases at V and 4 bases at J, with 16 bases between the two ends. The CDR3 DNA follows: TGTGCCAGCAGCTCCCGGGAAGGGACGGGCACTGAAGCTTTCTTT. It is translated as CASSSREGTGTEAFF.

This chain joins TRBV19 and TRBJ2-1; weak D call: TRBD1 (7 bases). Trimming took 6 bases from V and 3 from J, leaving 15 bases between them. There are 15 residues in the CDR3. Germline V gene sequence: CDR1 LNHDA, CDR2 SQIVND (reference sequence). The CDR3 region is CASRDRQGGYNEQFF. In nucleotides, the CDR3 is TGTGCCAGTAGGGATAGACAGGGAGGCTACAATGAGCAGTTCTTC.

The chain recombines TRBV6-5 with TRBJ1-1, with 8 nucleotides matching TRBD1. The CDR3 covers 14 residues. After removal of 6 bases from V and 6 bases from J, the junction contained 9 bases not matched to a gene. Germline V CDR1 and CDR2: MNHEY, SVGAGI. Here the CDR3 reads CASRNDRGNSEAFF. CDR3 nucleotide sequence: TGTGCCAGCAGAAATGACAGGGGTAACTCTGAAGCTTTCTTT.

This clone appeared a few times. This chain links TRBV18 with TRBJ1-6; 9 bases match TRBD1. The CDR3 has 14 amino acids. Germline V CDR1 and CDR2: KGHSH, LQKENI. Unmatched junction bases numbered 2, after V lost 4 bases and J lost 7 bases. The DNA for the CDR3 is TGTGCCAGCTCACAGGACAGGGGAAATTCACCCCTCCACTTT. This codes for CASSQDRGNSPLHF.

This clone was seen a few times. J is TRBJ1-3 and V is TRBV21-1. TRBV21-1 is labeled a pseudogene. The length of the CDR3 is 16 residues. The CDR3 here is CASSKLAGEDGNTIYF. DNA of the CDR3: TGTGCCAGCAGCAAACTGGCAGGGGAGGACGGAAACACCATATATTTT.

CDR3 residues: CASKTQGVGNEQFF. The DNA for the CDR3 is TGTGCCAGCAAAACACAGGGGGTGGGCAATGAGCAGTTCTTC. V gene TRBV6-9 combines with J gene TRBJ2-1; 8 nucleotides match TRBD1. This CDR3 spans 14 amino acids. With V trimmed by 7 bases and J by 6 bases, 8 bases remained unmatched. Germline V lookup: CDR1 MNHGY, CDR2 SVAAGI.

About this clone: One end of the junction is discordant with germline, which a read error may explain. The rearrangement uses TRBV6-5 and TRBJ1-5; 7 nucleotides align to TRBD1. Germline lookup yields CDR1 MNHEY and CDR2 SVGAGI. This CDR3 contains 16 residues. The CDR3, as DNA: TGTGCCAGCAGTAACTCCGGACAGGCCGGAAATCAGCCCCAGCATTTT. Protein: CASSNSGQAGNQPQHF.